What follows are 18 T cell receptor beta chains derived from one specimen sequenced in a study of T cells after yellow fever vaccination. Using its own MiXCR run on the 5' RACE reads, TCRdb lists one record per CDR3 protein. The data contain 400,000 to 450,000 distinct CDR3 sequences, roughly a sixth of them singletons. This specimen consisted of PBMCs, obtained before the yellow fever booster vaccination. The receptors were sampled from a man between 18 and 29 years old who received the YFV17D yellow fever vaccine.

Only a few counts were recorded for this clonotype. The chain has TRBV5-5 and TRBJ1-1; a weak D match, TRBD1 (5 bases). CDR3 length: 16 amino acids. Germline loops: CDR1 SGHKS, CDR2 YYEKEE (reference sequence). The V end lost 4 bases, the J end lost 3 bases, and 19 bases lay between the germline ends. CDR3 region: CASSLRGREMDTEAFF. The CDR3 nucleotides read TGTGCCAGCAGCCTGCGGGGCAGGGAAATGGACACTGAAGCTTTCTTT.

The genes are TRBV5-1 and TRBJ2-7; a weak D match, TRBD2 (5 bases). This CDR3 spans 14 amino acids. V gave up 4 bases and J gave up 5 bases, with 16 bases separating them. Germline lookup yields CDR1 SGHRS and CDR2 YFSETQ. The DNA of the CDR3 is TGCGCCAGCAGCCTCCGGGATGAGATGAACGAGCAGTACTTC. Translated: CASSLRDEMNEQYF.

This clonotype was observed a handful of times. V gene TRBV27 combines with J gene TRBJ1-1; 7 positions agree with TRBD1. CDR3 length: 15 residues. The germline gives CDR1 MNHEY, CDR2 SMNVEV (reference sequence). V gave up 1 base and J gave up 3 bases; unmatched junction bases: 5. The CDR3 DNA is TGTGCCAGCAGTTTATTAGGCAGGGGGGACACTGAAGCTTTCTTT. This gives the protein CASSLLGRGDTEAFF.

This clonotype has more than one count but fewer than ten. The gene calls are TRBV9 and TRBJ1-1; maybe TRBD1 (5 bases). Germline CDR1 reads SGDLS; CDR2 reads YYNGEE. CDR3 length: 15 residues. Trimming removed 0 bases from V and 1 base from J, with 10 bases in between. This CDR3 reads CASSVGGARNTEAFF. The CDR3 region has the DNA TGTGCCAGCAGCGTAGGAGGGGCCAGGAACACTGAAGCTTTCTTT.

This clonotype showed up many times. The chain has TRBV25-1 and TRBJ2-1; 12 bases agree with TRBD2. The CDR3 runs 14 residues. Per germline, CDR1 MGHDK and CDR2 SYGVNS. Trimming at V came to 4 bases and at J to 9 bases, leaving 4 bases not matched to a gene. CDR3 sequence (DNA): TGTGCCAGCAGTGGGCTAGCGGGGGGGCCTGAGCAGTTCTTC. Translated, it gives CASSGLAGGPEQFF.

The chain has TRBV2 and TRBJ1-5, with TRBD1 matching 7 bases. Trimming removed 10 bases from V and 4 bases from J; junction bases left unmatched: 7. CDR1 and CDR2 from the germline V gene are SNHLY and FYNNEI. The CDR3 consists of 13 residues. The CDR3 region is CATRQGSNQPQHF. In nucleotides, the CDR3 is TGTGCCACCCGACAGGGTAGTAATCAGCCCCAGCATTTT.

The chain is built from TRBV5-1 and TRBJ2-7; D gene ambiguous. Trimming took off 0 bases at V and 6 bases at J, with 13 bases between the two ends. Germline V lookup: CDR1 SGHRS, CDR2 YFSETQ. The CDR3 totals 14 residues. In DNA form, the CDR3 reads TGCGCCAGCAGCTTGGTTGCCGGCTCTCGCGAGCAGTACGTC. As protein: CASSLVAGSREQYV.

The V and J genes are TRBV6-1 and TRBJ2-7; TRBD2 aligns across 9 bases. The CDR3 has 13 residues. The germline gives CDR1 MNHNS, CDR2 SASEGT. V shed 7 bases, J shed 2 bases, and the junction held 3 bases outside the gene matches. The DNA for the CDR3 is TGTGCCAGCACTGGCGGGGGGGCCTACGAGCAGTACTTC. Residues: CASTGGGAYEQYF.

The chain is built from TRBV20-1 and TRBJ2-7; TRBD1 is a possible D gene (5 bases). This CDR3 region has 11 residues. The germline gives CDR1 DFQATT, CDR2 SNEGSKA (reference sequence). Trimming took 3 bases from V and 4 from J, leaving 7 bases between them. The CDR3 bases are TGCAGTGCTAGTGACAGTTACGAGCAGTACGTC. This encodes CSASDSYEQYV.

The chain carries TRBV10-3 and TRBJ1-2; 9 nucleotides match TRBD1. Germline V gives CDR1 ENHRY, CDR2 SYGVKD. This CDR3 has 14 residues. V shed 3 bases, J shed 6 bases, and the junction held 5 bases outside the gene matches. Written as DNA, the CDR3 is TGTGCCATCAGTGATCACAGGGGGCTCAATGGCTACACCTTC. Its protein product is CAISDHRGLNGYTF.

This clonotype was recorded a few times. The chain couples TRBV7-2 to TRBJ1-6, with D possibly matching TRBD1 (5 bases). This CDR3 is built from 15 residues. Germline assignment: CDR1 SGHTA and CDR2 FQGNSA. The V end was cut by 2 bases, the J end by 8 bases, with 13 bases between. Here the CDR3 reads CASSLIRAGYSPLHF. The CDR3 coding sequence is TGTGCCAGCAGCTTAATAAGGGCAGGGTATTCACCCCTCCACTTT.

J is TRBJ2-5 and V is TRBV15, with 13 bases that match TRBD2. In germline, CDR1 is LNHNV, CDR2 YYDKDF (reference sequence). This CDR3 is 15 amino acids long. V lost 0 bases and J lost 9; bases outside the gene matches: 4. The DNA of the CDR3 is TGTGCCACCAGCAGAGAGACTAGCGGGGGGAATCCCCAGTACTTC. It specifies CATSRETSGGNPQYF.

V is TRBV7-2 and J is TRBJ1-6, with D perhaps matching TRBD1 (5 bases). The CDR3 length is 15 residues. CDR1 and CDR2 from the germline V gene are SGHTA and FQGNSA. Trimming stripped 5 bases from V and 3 bases from J, with 11 bases between. CDR3 sequence (DNA): TGTGCCAGCAGCGTTGGACATTTCTATAATTCACCCCTCCACTTT. Amino acids: CASSVGHFYNSPLHF.

This clonotype was counted only a few times. V is TRBV5-1 and J is TRBJ2-5, with 9 bases fitting TRBD1. The CDR3 is 17 amino acids. The ends lost 3 bases at V and 5 bases at J; junction bases unmatched: 14. The germline gives CDR1 SGHRS, CDR2 YFSETQ. The CDR3 is CASSSQPYRDREETQYF. The CDR3 DNA sequence: TGCGCCAGCAGCTCTCAGCCCTACCGGGACAGGGAGGAGACCCAGTACTTC. The full variable domain, in which reference TRBV5-1 and TRBJ2-5 provide the parts outside the CDR3, is KAGVTQTPRYLIKTRGQQVTLSCSPISGHRSVSWYQQTPGQGLQFLFEYFSETQRNKGNFPGRFSGRQFSNSRSEMNVSTLELGDSALYLCASSSQPYRDREETQYFGPGTRLLVL.

This chain connects TRBV12-3 or TRBV12-4 to TRBJ1-1, with a weak D call TRBD1 (6 bases). V dropped 4 bases and J dropped 1 base, with 10 bases sitting between them. The CDR3 length is 14 residues. The CDR3: CASSSQGKNTEAFF. For the CDR3, the DNA is TGTGCCAGCAGTTCACAGGGTAAGAACACTGAAGCTTTCTTT.

This sequence joins TRBV27 and TRBJ1-6; tentatively, D is TRBD1 (5 bases). Trimming took 6 bases from V and 6 from J, leaving 15 bases between them. The germline V gene encodes CDR1 MNHEY and CDR2 SMNVEV (reference sequence). This CDR3 has 15 residues. CDR3 DNA sequence: TGTGCCAGCAGCTATGAGGGACTTAGTAATTCACCCCTCCACTTT. This translates into CASSYEGLSNSPLHF.

This clonotype has more than one count but fewer than ten. The chain employs TRBV9 and TRBJ2-3; a possible D gene is TRBD2 (7 bases). V dropped 2 bases and J dropped 5 bases, with 18 bases sitting between them. Germline V gene sequence: CDR1 SGDLS, CDR2 YYNGEE. The CDR3 spans 16 residues. CDR3 in DNA: TGTGCCAGCAGCGTGTATGGCGGGGGCCGTGAAGATACGCAGTATTTT. Protein sequence: CASSVYGGGREDTQYF.

This clonotype occurred a few times. The chain carries TRBV7-9 and TRBJ2-2; D is possibly TRBD1 (5 bases). Between the trimmed V and J ends, which lost 5 bases and 7 bases, there was a span of 14 bases. This CDR3 region has 14 residues. Looked up from germline, CDR1 is SEHNR and CDR2 is FQNEAQ (reference sequence). The CDR3 reads CASSLRADVGELFF. CDR3 nucleotides: TGTGCCAGCAGCCTCAGGGCTGACGTCGGGGAGCTGTTTTTT.